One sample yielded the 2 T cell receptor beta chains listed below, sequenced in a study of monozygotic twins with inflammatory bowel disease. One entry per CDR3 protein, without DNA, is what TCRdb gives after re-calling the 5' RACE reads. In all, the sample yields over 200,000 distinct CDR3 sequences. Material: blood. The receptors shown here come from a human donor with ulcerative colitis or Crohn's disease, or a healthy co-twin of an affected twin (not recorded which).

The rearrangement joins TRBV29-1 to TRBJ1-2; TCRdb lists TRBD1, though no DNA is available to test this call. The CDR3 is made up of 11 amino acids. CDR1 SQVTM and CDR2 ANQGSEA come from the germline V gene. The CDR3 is CSDWDREGYTF.

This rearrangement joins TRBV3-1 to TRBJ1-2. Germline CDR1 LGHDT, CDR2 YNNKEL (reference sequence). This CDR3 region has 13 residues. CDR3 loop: CASSPLGGYGYTF.